The rows below give T cell receptor beta chains drawn from one sample of a study of Graves' ophthalmopathy and Graves' hyperthyroidism. Each CDR3 protein is one row after TCRdb ran MiXCR on the multiplex PCR reads. Among around 36,000 distinct CDR3 sequences, roughly 52% were seen once, and the ten largest hold about a quarter. Sequencing used peripheral blood. The receptor source for this set is an adult woman with stable Graves' hyperthyroidism. CDR3s include the opening cysteine and the closing phenylalanine or tryptophan. The D gene is left open where the match is weak. A clone size is listed for some rows: how often the clone was seen (once, few, many), or a class if it is expanded.

D gene,V gene,clone size,J gene,CDR3 DNA,CDR3 protein
-,TRBV6-5,many,TRBJ2-7,TGTGCCAGCAGTCCTTCCGAAGGCCACGAGCAGTACTTC,CASSPSEGHEQYF
TRBD2,TRBV7-9,-,TRBJ2-7,TGCGCCAGCAGCGGAATCGGGACTAGCGGGGGCTACGAGCAGTACTTC,CASSGIGTSGGYEQYF
TRBD2,TRBV4-2,-,TRBJ2-3,TGTGCCAGCAGCGCAACCCCGGGACTAGCGGGACTAGGACCAGATACGCAGTATTTT,CASSATPGLAGLGPDTQYF
TRBD2,TRBV6-1,many,TRBJ2-5,TGTGCCAGCAGTGTTAGGGGTGCGCTAGCGGGCCCGCAAGAGACCCAGTACTTC,CASSVRGALAGPQETQYF
TRBD2,TRBV12-3/TRBV12-4,-,TRBJ2-7,TGTGCCAGCAGTTTAGCAATAGCGGGAGAGTACTTC,CASSLAIAGEYF
-,TRBV20-1,-,TRBJ2-6,TGCAGTGCTGAACAGGGTGAAGCTTTC,CSAEQGEAF
TRBD2,TRBV7-9,many,TRBJ2-2,TGTGCCAGCAGCTTATACGGGAGGGCGAGCACCGGGGAGCTGTTTTTT,CASSLYGRASTGELFF
-,TRBV30,many,TRBJ2-5,TGTGCCTGGAGTGGATTACTATTTGAGACCCAGTACTTC,CAWSGLLFETQYF
TRBD2,TRBV3-1,-,TRBJ2-3,TGTGCCAGCAGCCAAGATTATGGGGATCCTAGCGGTTGGAGAGATACGCAGTATTTT,CASSQDYGDPSGWRDTQYF
-,TRBV2,-,TRBJ2-2,TGTGCCAGCAGTACCGACAGGTCGGGCACCGGGGAGCTGTTTTTT,CASSTDRSGTGELFF
TRBD1,TRBV5-5,many,TRBJ1-1,TGTGCCAGCAGCAAGCCACCCGGGACAGAGAACACTGAAGCTTTCTTT,CASSKPPGTENTEAFF
-,TRBV7-9,medium-sized,TRBJ1-2,TGTGCCAGCAGTCAAGAGGTGTATGGCTACACCTTC,CASSQEVYGYTF
-,TRBV7-7,many,TRBJ1-3,TGTGCTAGCAGCTTCGGCCTACCCGACTCTGGAAACACCATATATTTT,CASSFGLPDSGNTIYF
-,TRBV27,many,TRBJ2-7,TGTGCCAGCAGTCCTTCCAGTTACGAGCAGTACTTC,CASSPSSYEQYF
-,TRBV7-2,-,TRBJ2-5,TGTGCCAGCAGCCCACGATCCGGAGGGATTGTTATTTTCGGCAGTGGAACCCAGTACTTC,CASSPRSGGIVIFGSGTQYF
-,TRBV29-1,-,TRBJ2-1,TGCAGCGTTGAAAGAGAGGGGGGTGAGCAGTTCTTC,CSVEREGGEQFF
TRBD2,TRBV2,-,TRBJ2-3,TGTGCCAGCAGCGGACTAGCGGCAGACACAGATACGCAGTATTTT,CASSGLAADTDTQYF
-,TRBV20-1,-,TRBJ2-7,TGCAGTGCTAGAGAGTCCAAGTCCTACGAGCAGTACTTC,CSARESKSYEQYF
-,TRBV2,many,TRBJ2-2,TGTGGAAGCGGGCGGGGGCGAAGCACCGGGGAGCTGTTTTTT,CGSGRGRSTGELFF
TRBD1,TRBV12-3/TRBV12-4,-,TRBJ1-2,TGTGCCAGCAGTTCAGGGGGCGCGGCAGGCTACACCTTC,CASSSGGAAGYTF
TRBD2,TRBV6-5,few,TRBJ2-1,TGTGCCAGCAGTTCCGGGACTAGCGATCGATACAATGAGCAGTTCTTC,CASSSGTSDRYNEQFF
-,TRBV29-1,-,TRBJ1-2,TGCAGCGTTGAAGTCGTACTTATGGGTTACACCTTC,CSVEVVLMGYTF
TRBD1,TRBV25-1,-,TRBJ1-4,TGTGCCAGCAGTGAATGGAGACAGGGGGATGAAAAACTGTTTTTT,CASSEWRQGDEKLFF
-,TRBV13,many,TRBJ1-2,TGTGCCAGCAGCTTAACAACAGGGTTAGCTAACTATGGCTACACCTTC,CASSLTTGLANYGYTF
-,TRBV7-9,-,TRBJ2-5,TGTGCCAGTAGGGACACACAAGAGACCCAGTACTTC,CASRDTQETQYF
TRBD2,TRBV20-1,-,TRBJ2-5,TGCAGTGCTAGGGGAACTAGCGGGACCCAAGAGACCCAGTACTTC,CSARGTSGTQETQYF
-,TRBV6-6,many,TRBJ1-4,TGTGCCAGCAGTGAGGGGGGAAAACTGTTTTTT,CASSEGGKLFF